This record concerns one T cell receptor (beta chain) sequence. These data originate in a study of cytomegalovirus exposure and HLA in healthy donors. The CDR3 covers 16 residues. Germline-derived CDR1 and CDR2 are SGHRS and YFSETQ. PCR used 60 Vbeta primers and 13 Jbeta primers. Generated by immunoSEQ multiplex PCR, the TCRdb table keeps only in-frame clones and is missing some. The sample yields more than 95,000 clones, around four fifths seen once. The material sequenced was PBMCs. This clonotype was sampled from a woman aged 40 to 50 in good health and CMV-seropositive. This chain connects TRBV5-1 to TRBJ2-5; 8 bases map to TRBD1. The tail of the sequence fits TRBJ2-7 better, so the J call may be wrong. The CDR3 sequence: CASSLLGGTGGAEQYF. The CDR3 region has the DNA TGCGCCAGCAGCTTGTTGGGCGGGACAGGAGGCGCCGAGCAGTACTTC.